Below are 14 T cell receptor beta chains sequenced from a single sample in a study of blood T cells in healthy people across ages (dated by TCRdb to about 2015). Receptors were amplified or captured by 5' RACE. Sequencing was carried out with an Illumina HiSeq 2500. A second PCR of about 6 to 11 cycles was run with a J-beta primer mix and a sample-barcoded 5' primer. The raw public data were reprocessed by TCRdb itself: fastp quality trimming at Q25, MiXCR clonotype calling, in-frame beta chains only. Each CDR3 protein gets just one entry, which takes the most common genes and DNA from the rows behind it. Across this sample there are roughly 2 million distinct CDR3 sequences, with approximately 50% seen only once. The ten largest clones take up approximately 2.1% of the sample. The sequenced material came from blood. Receptor source: a woman in her forties in good health.

J is TRBJ2-6 and V is TRBV4-1; TRBD1 is a possible D gene (5 bases). Looked up from germline, CDR1 is MGHRA and CDR2 is YSYEKL. Trimming removed 0 bases from V and 1 base from J, with 13 bases in between. This CDR3 has 18 amino acids. The CDR3 spells CASSQDSIGVSGANVLTF. CDR3 DNA: TGCGCCAGCAGCCAAGACTCTATAGGGGTTTCTGGGGCCAACGTCCTGACTTTC.

V gene TRBV9 combines with J gene TRBJ2-3; perhaps TRBD2 as D (5 bases). The CDR3 runs 14 residues. The ends were cut back, 0 bases at V and 8 bases at J, with 13 bases in the middle. Germline lookup yields CDR1 SGDLS and CDR2 YYNGEE. The CDR3 loop reads CASSVDRARATQYF. CDR3 nucleotide sequence: TGTGCCAGCAGCGTAGATCGGGCGAGGGCTACGCAGTATTTT.

V usage is TRBV27 and J usage is TRBJ1-6, with a weak D call TRBD1 (5 bases). Trimming cost V 4 bases and J 5 bases, with 9 bases left between them. From germline, CDR1 is MNHEY and CDR2 SMNVEV (reference sequence). The CDR3 has 14 amino acids. CDR3 sequence: CASSWGQNNSPLHF. In DNA form, the CDR3 reads TGTGCCAGCAGTTGGGGCCAAAATAATTCACCCCTCCACTTT.

This chain connects TRBV6-2 or TRBV6-3 to TRBJ1-5; 9 positions match TRBD1. Germline V gene sequence: CDR1 MNHEY, CDR2 SVGEGT. This CDR3 contains 17 residues. The junction had 8 bases not matched to a gene; V was cut back by 2 bases and J by 3 bases. The CDR3 bases are TGTGCCAGCAGTTACCGGAAGGGACAGGGAGACAATCAGCCCCAGCATTTT. Translated, it gives CASSYRKGQGDNQPQHF.

The chain recombines TRBV20-1 with TRBJ2-3, with D tentatively TRBD2 (6 bases). Germline CDR1 and CDR2: DFQATT and SNEGSKA (reference sequence). This CDR3 region has 14 residues. V was clipped by 1 base and J by 3 bases, with 11 bases between them. The CDR3 protein is CSARVSGETDTQYF. In DNA, the CDR3 is TGCAGTGCTAGAGTTTCGGGGGAGACAGATACGCAGTATTTT.

The V and J genes are TRBV20-1 and TRBJ2-3, with D tentatively TRBD1 (5 bases). Germline-derived CDR1 and CDR2 are DFQATT and SNEGSKA (reference sequence). With 6 bases removed from V and 5 bases from J, the gap between germline ends came to 18 bases. The CDR3 has 14 amino acids. In nucleotides, the CDR3 is TGCAGTGCCCCTACCCGGCAGGGCCTAGATACGCAGTATTTT. Protein: CSAPTRQGLDTQYF.

This rearrangement joins TRBV9 to TRBJ2-3; 9 bases are a match to TRBD2. The length of the CDR3 is 16 residues. CDR1 is SGDLS and CDR2 is YYNGEE in the germline V gene. Trimming took 3 bases from V and 0 from J; bases not matched to a gene: 5. Here the CDR3 reads CASSAQRGVSTDTQYF. As DNA, the CDR3 is TGTGCCAGCAGCGCTCAGCGGGGGGTTAGCACAGATACGCAGTATTTT.

This clonotype was detected many times. The chain joins TRBV12-3 or TRBV12-4 to TRBJ2-3; TRBD1 is a possible D gene (6 bases). This CDR3 region has 17 residues. V lost 6 bases and J lost 0, with 19 bases in between. For the CDR3, the DNA is TGTGCCAGCAGCCACCCTCAAACAGGGATAAGCACAGATACGCAGTATTTT. Protein product: CASSHPQTGISTDTQYF.

This chain joins TRBV7-9 and TRBJ2-5, with D unresolved. Germline assignment: CDR1 SEHNR and CDR2 FQNEAQ (reference sequence). This CDR3 region has 14 residues. V lost 8 bases and J lost 3, with 16 bases in between. The CDR3 bases are TGTGCCAGCCGTTATAGTTGGGGTGAAGAGACCCAGTACTTC. Encoded protein: CASRYSWGEETQYF.

There are a few counts of this clonotype. The V and J genes are TRBV6-5 and TRBJ2-3, with D possibly TRBD1 on 7 matching bases. CDR3 size: 14 residues. Trimming cost V 7 bases and J 4 bases, with 15 bases left between them. Germline CDR1 and CDR2: MNHEY and SVGAGI. The CDR3 coding sequence is TGTGCCAGCACTACAGGGGAGGTCGCAGATACGCAGTATTTT. Translating gives CASTTGEVADTQYF.

This chain links TRBV19 with TRBJ1-2, with TRBD1 matching 8 bases. The J segment lost 4 bases and the V segment lost 5 bases, leaving 15 bases of the junction unmatched. The CDR3 extends over 17 amino acids. Germline assignment: CDR1 LNHDA and CDR2 SQIVND (reference sequence). The CDR3 loop is CASSPQPHRTGSYGYTF. DNA for the CDR3: TGTGCCAGTAGTCCGCAGCCCCACAGGACAGGGAGCTATGGCTACACCTTC.

Points on this clonotype: A much larger clone differs from this one at a single base, so this may be a read error. The chain has TRBV5-1 and TRBJ2-3; 8 bases align to TRBD2. J gave up 10 bases and V 1 base, and 11 bases lay outside the gene matches. The CDR3 is 15 amino acids. In germline, CDR1 is SGHRS, CDR2 YFSETQ. The CDR3 spells CASSLTGGSSDAQYF. CDR3 nucleotides: TGCGCCAGCAGCTTGACGGGGGGGTCGTCGGATGCGCAGTATTTT.

This rearrangement joins TRBV6-5 to TRBJ2-3, with 7 bases fitting TRBD1. V was pared by 9 bases and J by 2 bases, with 8 bases of the junction left unmatched. This CDR3 comprises 14 residues. Germline assignment: CDR1 MNHEY and CDR2 SVGAGI. The CDR3 region has the DNA TGTGCCAGTTGTGCGCAGGGGGTCACAGATACGCAGTATTTT. Amino acids: CASCAQGVTDTQYF.

This clonotype has just one count. The chain combines TRBV14 with TRBJ1-5; 7 bases map to TRBD1. Germline CDR1 is SGHDN and CDR2 is FVKESK. The CDR3 consists of 20 residues. V gave up 3 bases and J gave up 0 bases; unmatched junction bases: 17. In DNA, the CDR3 is TGTGCCAGCAGCCACCCGAACGGACAGGCGAAGGACTATAGCAATCAGCCCCAGCATTTT. This gives the protein CASSHPNGQAKDYSNQPQHF.